These 31 T cell receptor beta chains came from one sample sequenced in a study of blood T cell repertoires in COVID-19. TCRdb's table, derived via immunoSEQ multiplex PCR, lists solely in-frame clones and lacks some. The data show 200,000 to 250,000 clones, with roughly nine tenths seen just once and 2.2% held by the top ten. The sequencing sample was made of peripheral blood. These receptors were obtained from a woman aged 45-59 years with acute or convalescent COVID-19.

V usage is TRBV12-3 or TRBV12-4 and J usage is TRBJ1-6; D gene uncertain. The CDR3 is 12 amino acids. Trimming removed 3 bases from V and 10 bases from J, with 7 bases in between. The CDR3 here is CASSLGASPLHF. The CDR3 coding sequence is TGTGCCAGCAGTTTGGGCGCCTCACCCCTCCACTTT.

V gene TRBV6-5 combines with J gene TRBJ1-2; D remains unclear. Trimming cost V 3 bases and J 5 bases, with 10 bases left between them. CDR1 is MNHEY and CDR2 is SVGAGI in the germline V gene. The CDR3 has 13 amino acids. The CDR3 DNA follows: TGTGCCAGCAGTTATTATACGGGGTATGGCTACACCTTC. This gives the protein CASSYYTGYGYTF.

This clone was detected once. The chain links TRBV30 to TRBJ1-4; 7 bases agree with TRBD1. Germline V gene data show CDR1 as GTSNPN and CDR2 as SVGIG (reference sequence). J lost 4 bases, V lost 2 bases, and 7 bases had no gene match. CDR3 length: 15 amino acids. This CDR3 is CAWSPTGQINEKLFF. The DNA of the CDR3 is TGTGCCTGGAGTCCGACGGGACAGATTAATGAAAAACTGTTTTTT.

The V call is TRBV10-2, the J call TRBJ1-5; a possible D gene is TRBD1 (6 bases). V was shortened by 5 bases and J by 5 bases, with 16 bases between the two germline ends. The CDR3 spans 15 residues. Looked up from germline, CDR1 is WSHSY and CDR2 is SAAADI. The CDR3 protein is CASSNTRQEDQPQHF. The CDR3 DNA reads as TGCGCCAGCAGTAACACCCGACAGGAGGATCAGCCCCAGCATTTT.

The rearrangement uses TRBV5-6 and TRBJ2-1; TRBD1 aligns across 9 bases. The CDR3 has 14 amino acids. Germline V lookup: CDR1 SGHDT, CDR2 YYEEEE. Trimming at V came to 3 bases and at J to 5 bases, leaving 3 bases not matched to a gene. The CDR3 nucleotides are TGTGCCAGCAGCTGGGGGGACAGGGACAATGAGCAGTTCTTC. Its translation: CASSWGDRDNEQFF.

This sequence joins TRBV12-3 or TRBV12-4 and TRBJ2-3; D gene uncertain. Trimming removed 0 bases from V and 5 bases from J, with 6 bases in between. The CDR3 sequence is 13 residues long. CDR3 region: CASSLARGDTQYF. DNA of the CDR3: TGTGCCAGCAGTTTAGCCCGAGGAGATACGCAGTATTTT.

The genes are TRBV12-3 or TRBV12-4 and TRBJ2-5, with TRBD1 identical over 7 bases. The CDR3 covers 13 residues. V was pared by 4 bases and J by 3 bases, with 2 bases of the junction left unmatched. This chain's CDR3 is CASSWGTEETQYF. The CDR3 DNA reads as TGTGCCAGCAGTTGGGGGACAGAAGAGACCCAGTACTTC.

This clone showed up just a few times. CDR3 in amino acids: CASSPPGTGNHEQFF. CDR3 sequence (DNA): TGTGCCAGCAGCCCTCCGGGGACAGGGAATCATGAGCAGTTCTTC. The chain couples TRBV7-3 to TRBJ2-1; 9 nucleotides agree with TRBD1. The CDR3 spans 15 residues. CDR1 is SGHTA, CDR2 FQGTGA, per germline. The trim removed 5 bases at V and 8 bases at J, leaving 10 bases unmatched.

This clone occurred a few times. V and J are TRBV21-1 and TRBJ1-5; the table's D gene call, TRBD1, was not cross checked with the DNA. TRBV21-1 is a pseudogene locus. The CDR3 has 13 residues. The CDR3 here is CAIHQDRNQPQHF. The CDR3 region has the DNA TGTGCCATCCACCAGGACAGAAATCAGCCCCAGCATTTT.

The chain carries TRBV5-1 and TRBJ2-1; possible D gene TRBD2, 5 bases. The CDR3 has 12 residues. Germline CDR1 and CDR2: SGHRS and YFSETQ. V lost 7 bases and J lost 0, with 5 bases in between. The CDR3 nucleotides are TGCGCCAGCGGGAGCTCCTACAATGAGCAGTTCTTC. Translated: CASGSSYNEQFF.

The chain couples TRBV28 to TRBJ1-1; 8 bases are shared with TRBD1. The germline gives CDR1 MDHEN, CDR2 SYDVKM. CDR3 size: 17 residues. Trimming cost V 7 bases and J 2 bases; bases outside gene matches: 15. The CDR3: CASKAGGAIGVNTEAFF. The CDR3 DNA sequence: TGTGCCAGCAAAGCAGGGGGCGCGATAGGGGTAAACACTGAAGCTTTCTTT.

The gene calls are TRBV6-1 and TRBJ2-5, with 11 bases matching TRBD2. The ends lost 2 bases at V and 2 bases at J; junction bases unmatched: 1. In germline, CDR1 is MNHNS, CDR2 SASEGT. The CDR3 runs to 15 residues. Written as DNA, the CDR3 is TGTGCCAGCAGTGAATCTAGCGGGGGGCAAGAGACCCAGTACTTC. Residues: CASSESSGGQETQYF.

The V gene is TRBV4-2, the J gene TRBJ1-2, with D possibly matching TRBD1 (5 bases). V was trimmed by 0 bases and J by 8 bases, leaving 19 bases between them. Germline V CDR1 and CDR2: LGHNA, YNFKEQ. The CDR3 extends over 16 amino acids. In DNA form, the CDR3 reads TGTGCCAGCAGCCAAGATGTCTGGCAGGGCCTTAAAGGCTACACCTTC. Its protein product is CASSQDVWQGLKGYTF.

The CDR3 region has the DNA TGTGCCAGCAGCTGGCAGGGGCGCGAGCAGTACTTC. Protein sequence: CASSWQGREQYF. V is TRBV12-3 or TRBV12-4 and J is TRBJ2-7; maybe TRBD1 (6 bases). The CDR3 spans 12 residues. Trimming shortened V by 6 bases and J by 6 bases, and 12 bases separated the two germline ends.

The chain recombines TRBV6-5 with TRBJ2-3; D not certain. V was cut by 2 bases and J by 3 bases, with 9 bases left in between. This CDR3 comprises 14 residues. The V gene's germline CDR1 is MNHEY and CDR2 SVGAGI. The CDR3 sequence is CASSYGPGTDTQYF. DNA of the CDR3: TGTGCCAGCAGTTACGGTCCCGGGACAGATACGCAGTATTTT.

V is TRBV6-5 and J is TRBJ2-1; 8 nucleotides line up with TRBD2. This CDR3 spans 12 amino acids. After removal of 5 bases from V and 9 bases from J, the junction contained 3 bases not matched to a gene. Germline assignment: CDR1 MNHEY and CDR2 SVGAGI. CDR3 coding DNA: TGTGCCAGCAGTCCCGGGGGGGTTGAGCAGTTCTTC. Amino acids: CASSPGGVEQFF.

The CDR3 here is CASSSQGRTGTSVSYEQYF. CDR3 nucleotide sequence: TGTGCCAGCAGCTCCCAGGGGCGGACGGGGACTAGCGTGTCCTACGAGCAGTACTTC. The J gene is TRBJ2-7, the V gene TRBV7-9; 10 nucleotides agree with TRBD2. Trimming at V came to 4 bases and at J to 1 base, leaving 16 bases not matched to a gene. Germline CDR1 and CDR2: SEHNR and FQNEAQ (reference sequence). The CDR3 length is 19 residues.

V is TRBV9 and J is TRBJ2-7, with TRBD2 matching 7 bases. The V gene's germline CDR1 is SGDLS and CDR2 YYNGEE. CDR3 length: 15 residues. J lost 0 bases, V lost 0 bases, and 3 bases had no gene match. CDR3: CASSVVPGGSYEQYF. DNA for the CDR3: TGTGCCAGCAGCGTAGTACCGGGAGGCTCCTACGAGCAGTACTTC.

The chain links TRBV18 to TRBJ2-7; D is perhaps TRBD1 (6 bases). V lost 3 bases and J lost 3, with 15 bases in between. This CDR3 spans 15 amino acids. Germline CDR1 is KGHSH and CDR2 is LQKENI. The CDR3 here is CASSPSTDSLYEQYF. In DNA form, the CDR3 reads TGTGCCAGCTCACCTAGTACGGACAGCCTCTACGAGCAGTACTTC. Based on the CDR3 plus reference TRBV18 and TRBJ2-7, the full variable domain is NAGVMQNPRHLVRRRGQEARLRCSPMKGHSHVYWYRQLPEEGLKFMVYLQKENIIDESGMPKERFSAEFPKEGPSILRIQQVVRGDSAAYFCASSPSTDSLYEQYFGPGTRLTVT.

This sequence joins TRBV7-2 and TRBJ1-5; D possibly corresponds to TRBD1 (6 bases). Germline assignment: CDR1 SGHTA and CDR2 FQGNSA. Deletions cut 0 bases from V and 3 bases from J, with 12 bases between. The CDR3 length is 16 residues. The CDR3 DNA is TGTGCCAGCAGCTTAGCGGGGGCAGGGACCAATCAGCCCCAGCATTTT. Residues: CASSLAGAGTNQPQHF.

In this sample, this clone turned up once. The chain is built from TRBV15 and TRBJ1-2, with a tentative D call TRBD1 (6 bases). The V gene's germline CDR1 is LNHNV and CDR2 YYDKDF (reference sequence). The CDR3 is 15 amino acids. V was shortened by 3 bases and J by 6 bases, with 17 bases between the two germline ends. CDR3 sequence: CATSRWLGGNDGYTF. The CDR3, as DNA: TGTGCCACCAGCAGGTGGTTAGGGGGAAACGATGGCTACACCTTC.

The gene calls are TRBV7-7 and TRBJ2-5; TRBD2 aligns across 9 bases. The germline V gene encodes CDR1 SSHAT and CDR2 FNYEAQ (reference sequence). This CDR3 has 15 amino acids. Unmatched junction bases numbered 5, after V lost 5 bases and J lost 1 base. DNA for the CDR3: TGTGCCAGCAGCCTACTAGCGGGCCTCCAAGAGACCCAGTACTTC. Residues: CASSLLAGLQETQYF.

This clone was observed a single time. V gene TRBV29-1 combines with J gene TRBJ2-1; possible D gene TRBD1, 6 bases. Between the trimmed V and J ends, which lost 4 bases and 5 bases, there was a span of 9 bases. Germline CDR1 and CDR2: SQVTM and ANQGSEA. The CDR3 is 12 amino acids. CDR3 DNA: TGCAGCGTTGTTTACAGGGACAATGAGCAGTTCTTC. Its translation: CSVVYRDNEQFF.

The J gene is TRBJ1-1, the V gene TRBV7-2, with D unresolved. Trimming cost V 4 bases and J 4 bases, with 16 bases left between them. Germline CDR1 SGHTA, CDR2 FQGNSA. The CDR3 is made up of 15 amino acids. CDR3 sequence reads: CASSSTVGWSTEAFF. The CDR3, as DNA: TGTGCCAGCAGCTCCACCGTCGGCTGGAGCACTGAAGCTTTCTTT.

The chain recombines TRBV19 with TRBJ2-5; maybe TRBD2 (6 bases). V lost 7 bases and J 4 bases, leaving 16 bases between the germline ends. This CDR3 spans 14 amino acids. Germline V gives CDR1 LNHDA, CDR2 SQIVND (reference sequence). CDR3 DNA sequence: TGTGCCAGTAACCCGGAGGGCCGGCGAGAGACCCAGTACTTC. It codes for CASNPEGRRETQYF.

The chain recombines TRBV13 with TRBJ1-5, with 7 nucleotides matching TRBD1. The germline CDR1 and CDR2 sequences are PRHDT and FYEKMQ (reference sequence). There are 16 residues in the CDR3. V lost 2 bases, J lost 1 base, and 5 bases stayed unmatched. In DNA form, the CDR3 reads TGTGCCAGCAGCTTAAGAGGGGGCGCGAGCAATCAGCCCCAGCATTTT. Its translation: CASSLRGGASNQPQHF.

The chain joins TRBV9 to TRBJ1-3, with no clear D. This CDR3 is built from 16 residues. Germline loops: CDR1 SGDLS, CDR2 YYNGEE. Trimming removed 0 bases at V and 0 bases at J, with 10 bases between. The CDR3 loop is CASSVGHRRSGNTIYF. The CDR3 region has the DNA TGTGCCAGCAGCGTAGGACACCGCCGCTCTGGAAACACCATATATTTT.

The rearrangement joins TRBV9 to TRBJ2-7; D not resolved. The CDR3 sequence is 15 residues long. Germline CDR1 SGDLS, CDR2 YYNGEE. V shed 7 bases and J shed 2 bases, with 19 bases lying between them. CDR3 nucleotides: TGTGCCAGCGGCCGTCTGGCAGGAAATGCCTACGAGCAGTACTTC. Encoded protein: CASGRLAGNAYEQYF.

This clone was counted once. V usage is TRBV29-1 and J usage is TRBJ1-2; 8 bases agree with TRBD1. With V trimmed by 3 bases and J by 8 bases, 11 bases remained unmatched. Germline V gene lookup returns CDR1 SQVTM and CDR2 ANQGSEA. This CDR3 spans 14 amino acids. The CDR3 DNA follows: TGCAGCGTTGACGTTCCAAGGACAGGGAACGGCTACACCTTC. This codes for CSVDVPRTGNGYTF.

This clone occurred a few times. The sample has other DNA sequences that encode this CDR3 too. The chain links TRBV4-2 to TRBJ1-2, with a possible D match to TRBD1 (6 bases). The CDR3 contains 14 residues. Trimming removed 0 bases at V and 6 bases at J, with 11 bases between. Germline V gives CDR1 LGHNA, CDR2 YNFKEQ. CDR3 in amino acids: CASSQDRPGDGYTF. The CDR3 DNA reads TGTGCCAGCAGCCAAGATCGACCAGGGGATGGCTACACCTTC.

The chain combines TRBV11-3 with TRBJ2-1, with a tentative D call TRBD1 (5 bases). Germline CDR1 and CDR2: SGHNT and YENEEA. The V gene lost 1 base and the J gene lost 1 base, with 5 bases spanning the gap. The CDR3 spans 14 residues. CDR3 in amino acids: CASSLGQSYNEQFF. The CDR3 DNA reads TGTGCCAGCAGCTTAGGACAGTCCTACAATGAGCAGTTCTTC.